This TCR beta chain emerged from a study of Siglec-9 on CD8 T cells in melanoma. This CDR3 spans 15 amino acids. The germline gives CDR1 MGHRA, CDR2 YSYEKL. Between the trimmed V and J ends, which lost 0 bases and 1 base, there was a span of 10 bases. Here immunoSEQ multiplex PCR was the method, and the copy in TCRdb shows in-frame clones only, minus some. The profile shows tens of thousands of clones, about 80% of them singletons. Sequencing was performed on Siglec-9- CD8+ T cells sorted from blood. The TCR comes from a human donor in good health. The chain carries TRBV4-1 and TRBJ2-7; the D is unclear. The CDR3 loop is CASSQDMQPSYEQYV. For the CDR3, the DNA is TGCGCCAGCAGCCAAGATATGCAGCCTTCCTACGAGCAGTACGTC.